Sequencing of this TCR beta chain was carried out in a study of radiotherapy plus CTLA-4 blockade in lung cancer. TCRdb keeps only in-frame clones here, not all; method: immunoSEQ multiplex PCR. The data hold roughly 45,000 clones, with almost 65% observed a single time. CDR1 is SGDLS, CDR2 YYNGEE, per germline. V was pared by 1 base and J by 6 bases, with 22 bases between. CDR3 length: 18 residues. This clonotype was sampled from a human donor with non-small cell lung cancer who had a partial response to radiotherapy plus ipilimumab. V and J are TRBV9 and TRBJ2-2; D perhaps matches TRBD1 (5 bases). The starting material was peripheral blood, obtained from a patient treated with radiotherapy plus ipilimumab. The CDR3 sequence: CASSVRPNRQSVPGELFF. CDR3 nucleotide sequence: TGTGCCAGCAGCGTACGGCCTAACCGACAGTCGGTTCCCGGGGAGCTGTTTTTT.